The clone carrying this TCR beta chain came up a few times. The antigen is unknown. The V end lost 4 bases, the J end lost 0 bases, and 13 bases lay between the germline ends. The germline gives CDR1 SGHVS, CDR2 FNYEAQ. The CDR3 is made up of 16 amino acids. This entry comes from a study of T cell responses to AZD1222 COVID-19 vaccine. The data were produced by immunoSEQ multiplex PCR, yet TCRdb's version contains in-frame clones alone and is incomplete. The sample has roughly 150,000 clones; roughly 90% are singletons. Study observations and caveats: Vaccination with two AZD1222 doses was followed by a rise in Spike-specific TCR breadth and depth.

J is TRBJ1-3 and V is TRBV7-6, with a tentative D call TRBD1 (5 bases). The TCR sequence derives from an adult in good health. Sequencing was performed on peripheral blood, taken on day 0 of AZD1222 vaccination. CDR3 sequence reads: CASSSPLGPSGNTIYF. CDR3 nucleotides: TGTGCCAGCAGCTCCCCTTTGGGGCCCTCTGGAAACACCATATATTTT.